This T cell receptor beta chain emerged from a study of T cell responses to AZD1222 COVID-19 vaccine. Study results and limitations: The donor group comprised mostly white British people and more females; the analysis possibly underestimated clonal diversity.

Measured with immunoSEQ multiplex PCR; TCRdb has only the in-frame clones, and not every one. Seen here are roughly 96,000 clones, 80% to 90% observed once, and the top ten hold around 1.6%. As to this clone: As yet, its antigen is unknown.

V lost 3 bases to trimming and J lost 2 bases, with 13 bases between them. In germline, CDR1 is MRHNA, CDR2 SNTAGT. The CDR3 sequence is 15 residues long. The material sequenced was peripheral blood, taken on day 0 of AZD1222 vaccination. V and J are TRBV6-4 and TRBJ1-2; D remains ambiguous. This receptor was identified in an adult in good health. In DNA, the CDR3 is TGTGCCAGCAGTGAGGAGGACCCCTCAAACTATGGCTACACCTTC. Translation: CASSEEDPSNYGYTF.